This T cell receptor (beta chain) originates from a study of breast tumors, draining lymph nodes, adjacent tissues. Overall study findings and caveats: Most tumor T cells seemingly derive from lymph node, then expand in tumor. Compared with lymph nodes, tumors were less diverse; compared with nontumor tissue, more. Data only fit, rather than demonstrated, lymph node origin of most tumor T cells. Luminal-like breast cancer showed significantly higher tumor–nontumor repertoire similarity than basal-like.

Of note for this clonotype: The antigen is undetermined. At one end, the junction sequence differs from germline, possibly due to a read error.

TCRdb independently ran MiXCR on the multiplex PCR reads; one entry per CDR3 protein. This table has some 110,000 distinct CDR3 sequences, approximately 28% appearing once. Germline V gives CDR1 SGDLS, CDR2 YYNGEE. CDR3 size: 16 residues. The lymph nodes were axillary draining lymph nodes from breast cancer patients. The clonotype comes from a female donor with breast cancer. Some clones in this sample may be carry-over from other donors' samples. The rearrangement uses TRBV9 and TRBJ2-7, with 7 bases lining up with TRBD1. Specimen: axillary lymph node tissue. The CDR3 sequence is CASSEWPGQKICEQYF. The CDR3 bases are TGTGCTAGCAGCGAGTGGCCGGGACAGAAGATCTGCGAGCAGTACTTC.